The text below deals with one T cell receptor (beta chain). This clone was counted a few times. Its antigen is still unknown. There are no base qualities to consult, and no much larger clone falls within one base. In total, fewer than 750 healthy bone marrow donors made up the cohort. At the time of sampling, all cohort members were nominally healthy, though unrecorded immune exposures were likely present. The donor was CMV seropositive and was included in the group of 250 to 350 seropositive cohort members. Each donor provided a peripheral blood sample, and peripheral blood mononuclear cells were used for TCR beta sequencing. Genomic DNA extraction from the blood cell samples was performed with the Qiagen DNeasy Blood Extraction Kit. Including the terminal cysteine and phenylalanine, the CDR3 comprises 16 residues. Only the CDR3 region is kept as DNA, spanning 48 bases read in frame from base 1. Trimming removed 2 bases from V and 1 base from J; the gene matches leave 6 bases unexplained. Sequences LNHDA (CDR1) and SQIVND (CDR2) are obtained from the germline V gene (reference sequence).

Receptor libraries were prepared by the immunoSEQ multiplex PCR assay. For the multiplex PCR, a mixture combining 60 forward primers for TCR Vbeta segments and 13 reverse primers for TCR Jbeta segments was used. A multiplex PCR assay on genomic DNA amplified the CDR3 region of rearranged TCR beta genes. The amplified TCR beta libraries were sequenced on the Illumina HiSeq System as 87-base-pair reads. Per the original workflow: Across the roughly 700 repertoires, a later analysis counted tens of millions of unique TCR beta chains, around 11 million of which were shared by at least two donors. Raw reads were error-corrected and collapsed into unique sequences with a nearest-neighbor algorithm that merged closely related sequences to remove PCR and sequencing errors. To assign V, D and J gene segments, CDR3 sequences were aligned to IMGT reference sequences. For a sequence to be retained, a match of at least six nucleotides to both a V gene segment and a J gene segment was required. Rearrangements were called productive when the CDR3 lacked stop codons and stayed in frame with V and J; all others were non-productive. Following IMGT convention, CDR3 was defined as the stretch from the second conserved V-encoded cysteine up to the conserved J-encoded phenylalanine. The earlier analysis of about 610 of the donors excluded any sequence lacking an unambiguous match to a single V gene segment. An earlier analysis of several hundred of the donors called V segments functional above 56.7% productive rearrangements and segregating when the between-donor standard deviation exceeded 5%. A statistical classification framework was built to diagnose cytomegalovirus status from the catalog of TCR beta chain sequences. In a later analysis, V and J genes were assigned by comparing TCR nucleotide sequences against IMGT/GENE-DB human TR gene sequences. A later analysis assigned CDR3 sequences and most-parsimonious VDJ recombination scenarios with the TCRdist pipeline. In a later analysis, every TCR beta chain was defined by the combination of its CDR3 amino acid sequence and its V-gene family, and reads without a unique V-gene family were dropped. To address suspected cross-contamination and a sequencing artifact, a later analysis removed 592 highly shared, low-generation-probability nucleotide sequences. In a later analysis, a clonal expansion index was calculated for each public chain from normalized within-repertoire ranks of inferred template counts. A later analysis computed generation probabilities with a VDJ recombination model fitted to out-of-frame rearrangements, and checked the results against IGoR. Hypergeometric tests were used in a later analysis to score TCR-TCR, TCR-HLA and TCR-CMV co-occurrence, with a repertoire-size bias correction applied to the TCR pairs. To estimate false discovery rates, a later analysis permuted the HLA or CMV assignments 20 times. In a later analysis, co-occurring TCRs were grouped with DBSCAN, and TCRdist sequence similarity was added when clustering was performed within HLA-allele-positive subsets. Repertoires with fewer than 30,000 or more than 120,000 public chains, plus five repertoires with anomalous nucleotide sharing, were excluded from co-occurrence clustering. Drawn from immuneACCESS, this table holds only the in-frame rearrangements with V and J called that TCRdb kept. Clones are partly lost; checked studies trace under half to an unresolved V gene and leave the rest unexplained. V, J and clone size are taken as reported in that table, and D and trimming were inferred from the DNA itself. Counted in this sample were 150,000 to 200,000 clones; roughly 80% of them appeared once. The ten largest account for approximately 6.3% of the sample.

This sample was included in a study of cytomegalovirus exposure and HLA in healthy donors (dated by TCRdb to 2016 to 2017). For context, the study as a whole: An earlier analysis of some 620 of the donors reported over 250 Gb of sequence data and 117 million unique TCR beta sequences obtained from some 170 million T cells. Approximately 310 gigabases of sequencing data and 78 million or so unique TCR sequences were included in an early release covering several hundred HLA-typed donors. High-throughput TCR immunosequencing, statistical association of individual TCRs with disease status, and machine learning were combined to predict cytomegalovirus infection status. Typing coverage differed by locus: A, B, C, DRB1 and DQB1 were typed in roughly 620-640 donors, DQA1 in 522, DPA1 in around 600, and DPB1 in 450 to 480. Rather than using new phenotypic data, the later analysis identified candidate immune exposures from TCR beta sequences and from how often those sequences occurred across donors. An earlier analysis of 587 of the donors used high-throughput TCR beta sequencing to judge whether each TCR beta V gene segment behaved as functional or pseudogenic. A separate validation cohort of more than 100 different subjects was used in addition to the roughly 670-subject first cohort. A later analysis re-analyzed previously published TCR beta repertoires from 500 to 700 donors and added high-resolution HLA genotyping to study TCR occurrence patterns. On average, around 200,000 unique TCR beta nucleotide sequences were sequenced per donor among 350 to 400 genotyped donors of the cohort, with around 19% of those sequences being non-productive. Of the approximately 400 genotyped donors, about 80% fell in the genetic ancestry cluster associated with self-reported Caucasian donors. Because of strong linkage in the cohort, roughly five DR-DQ haplotypes were treated as single units for association and clustering. A later genetic analysis took genome-wide SNP genotypes for about 55% of the 666 donors and used that subset as a discovery cohort. The aim of the study was to test whether cataloging public T cell receptors could identify signatures of past pathogen exposure. Donor age, sex, ethnicity and CMV serostatus were compiled alongside the repertoire data. Class I and class II HLA loci were covered by the typing at four-digit resolution. The study used immunosequencing to profile the T cell repertoires of around 600 subjects and linked those repertoires to cytomegalovirus serostatus. All discovery cohort repertoires had been generated on a single sequencing platform.

Overall results and qualifications from the work: The 87-base-pair reads could not distinguish some IMGT-functional V segments, including TRBV6-2 and TRBV6-3, so those segments were excluded. Cytomegalovirus status was reported to be diagnosed by the classifier with high specificity and sensitivity in both the original and validation cohorts. An association between a missense DCLRE1C variant and V-gene and J-gene trimming of TCR beta chains was found in a later genetic analysis and replicated in an independent cohort. In an earlier analysis of more than 500 of the donors, most TCR beta V segments appeared in productive rearrangements about 87% or about 30% of the time, broadly matching IMGT annotations. The authors suggested that the approach could potentially be generalized to other disease states and immunological phenotypes. Because HLA typing was unavailable for some donors at each locus, only the typed subset was used in association tests. Most CMV-associated TCR beta chains appeared to be HLA-restricted in a later analysis, and the HLA associations seemed to be driven largely by CMV exposure. Sequencing depth was assumed to be roughly uniform across donors in the presence/absence analyses, though that assumption may not hold. While some public TCRs were present in many individuals, most TCR sequences turned up only very rarely across donors. A later analysis found that HLA-associated TCR beta chains were more clonally expanded and had lower generation probabilities than equally common non-associated chains. A further reported finding was that TCR beta sequences accurately predicted the HLA-A and HLA-B alleles for most subjects in the first cohort. According to a later genetic analysis, donors in an Asian-associated ancestry cluster had fewer N-insertions in productive TCRs than the roughly 700-donor mean. Specific HLA alleles were associated with about 17,000 TCR beta sequences at a false discovery rate of 0.05 in a later analysis. Several of the top co-occurrence clusters appeared to be linked to parvovirus B19, influenza, CMV and Epstein-Barr virus, according to a later analysis. A cluster of highly shared sequence variants was judged likely to be a technical artifact of the sequencing pipeline. In vitro tests confirmed that a few of the cytomegalovirus-associated TCR beta chains recognize cytomegalovirus antigens. According to a later analysis, TCR association rates differed among HLA loci, with DRB1 alleles showing the most associated TCRs and HLA-C alleles showing the fewest. Assigning TCR associations to individual alleles was difficult when HLA alleles, especially DR and DQ, strongly co-occurred. Immune exposure information for the cohort was limited to CMV serostatus. Because counts were too low, seventeen rarely observed V segments, including chromosome 9 orphons, were excluded from the earlier analysis of around 640 of the donors. Only TCR beta chains were sequenced in this cohort, and the absence of alpha or paired-chain data limited detectable features. Correlated functional status among segregating V segments might be attributable to linkage disequilibrium, but an unknown experimental factor could not be ruled out. The study gave a list of about 150 TCR beta chains associated with cytomegalovirus.

The chain employs TRBV19 and TRBJ2-5, and 8 junctional nucleotides match TRBD1. The sequenced sample consisted of PBMCs. This TCR derives from a man aged 40-50 years in good health and CMV-seropositive. The DNA sequence follows: TGTGCCAGTAGTATATCGGGGACAGGTTCCCAAGAGACCCAGTACTTC. Translated, this is CASSISGTGSQETQYF.